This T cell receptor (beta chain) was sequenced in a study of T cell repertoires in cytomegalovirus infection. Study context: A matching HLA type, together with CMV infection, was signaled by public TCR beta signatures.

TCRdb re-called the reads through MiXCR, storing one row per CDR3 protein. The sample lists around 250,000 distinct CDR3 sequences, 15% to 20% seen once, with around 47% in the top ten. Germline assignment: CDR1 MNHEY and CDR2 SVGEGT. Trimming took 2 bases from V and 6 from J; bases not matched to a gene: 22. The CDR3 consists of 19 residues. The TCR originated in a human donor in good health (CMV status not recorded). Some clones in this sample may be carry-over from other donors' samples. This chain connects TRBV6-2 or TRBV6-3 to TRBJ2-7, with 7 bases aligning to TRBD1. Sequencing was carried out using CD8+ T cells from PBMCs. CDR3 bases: TGTGCCAGCAGTTACGTCCGGGACAGTGGACAACCCATATCAGGCGAGCAGTACTTC. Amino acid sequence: CASSYVRDSGQPISGEQYF.